This T cell receptor (beta chain) was recovered during a study of blood T cell repertoires in COVID-19. Overall study context: Researchers got acute and convalescent COVID-19 samples from the United States, Italy and Spain. The analysed material was cDNA or gDNA that came from T cells, B-cell-depleted T cells, or PBMCs.

In the study's own analysis: Estimation of nucleated cell counts relied on the amplification of reference gene primers. The assay was immunoSEQ multiplex PCR, and TCRdb's table has in-frame clones only and misses some. V, J and clone size were drawn from that table, and D and trimming were deduced from the DNA. The sample comprises about 59,000 clones, roughly 79% of which are singletons, and 2.5% to 3.5% rests with the top ten. The sequence was obtained from a man in his 60s with acute or convalescent COVID-19. Source material: peripheral blood.

CDR3 residues: CASSWGSQETQYF. The CDR3 DNA follows: TGTGCCAGCAGTTGGGGCTCCCAGGAGACCCAGTACTTC. The chain has TRBV12-3 or TRBV12-4 and TRBJ2-5; D may be TRBD1 (5 bases). Trimming shortened V by 4 bases and J by 5 bases, and 11 bases separated the two germline ends. The CDR3 sequence is 13 residues long.